This record covers a single T cell receptor (beta chain). Its antigen is not known. The sample belongs to a study of beta chain features in type 1 diabetes. As every portion of the isolated RNA was reverse transcribed, the sequencing read expressed TCRB transcripts. Assay used: immunoSEQ multiplex PCR; TCRdb lists only in-frame clones, some missing. The sample lists more than 300,000 clones; roughly 12% were seen once. Whole-study findings and limits: Type 1 diabetes patients had moderately but significantly shorter TCRB CDR3s in all four CD4+ subsets. Fewer insertions but more deletions were seen at VDJ junctions in type 1 diabetes patients.

Using CD45RO/CCR7/CD25/CD127/CD95/CD27, CD4+ naive, central memory, regulatory and stem cell-like memory cells were sorted. This receptor was identified in a man between 18 and 35 years old in good health. The sample taken for sequencing was naive CD4+ T cells from blood.

The CDR3 region is CASSLFPAEGYQETQYF. CDR3 coding DNA: TGTGCCAGCAGTTTATTCCCAGCGGAAGGGTACCAAGAGACCCAGTACTTC. The chain recombines TRBV28 with TRBJ2-5; weak D call: TRBD2 (5 bases). Trimming stripped 1 base from V and 0 bases from J, with 15 bases between. CDR1 is MDHEN, CDR2 SYDVKM, per germline. This CDR3 is 17 amino acids long. Full variable domain (missing parts from reference TRBV28 and TRBJ2-5): DVKVTQSSRYLVKRTGEKVFLECVQDMDHENMFWYRQDPGLGLRLIYFSYDVKMKEKGDIPEGYSVSREKKERFSLILESASTNQTSMYLCASSLFPAEGYQETQYFGPGTRLLVL.